This TCR beta chain stems from a study of shared clonotypes between healthy human individuals. Study-level background: A couple of women and a few men aged 18 to 49 made up the donors.

The DNA input per sorted-subset replicate PCR was roughly 0.2 ug, corresponding to 25,000 to 35,000 T cell genomes. The method was immunoSEQ multiplex PCR; TCRdb's version includes in-frame clones alone and lacks a portion of them. Altogether 950,000 to 1,200,000 clones are present, approximately 75% being singletons, with the ten largest covering roughly 0.9%. Germline V gene sequence: CDR1 SGHVS, CDR2 FQNEAQ. The CDR3 consists of 16 residues. V lost 1 base, J lost 7 bases, and 19 bases lay in between. The TCR was taken from a man aged 18 to 30 in good health. Some clones in this sample may be carry-over from other donors' samples. Material for sequencing was memory CD4+ T cells from PBMCs. Documented subset: CD45RA-negative fraction. The genes are TRBV7-8 and TRBJ1-1; D is unclear. CDR3 sequence reads: CASSLVPGEGRSEAFF. The CDR3 nucleotides are TGTGCCAGCAGCTTAGTCCCGGGCGAAGGCAGGAGTGAAGCTTTCTTT.